A single sample is the source of the 30 T cell receptor beta chains below, sequenced in a study of blood T cell repertoires in COVID-19. Repertoires were generated with immunoSEQ multiplex PCR, while TCRdb's copy carries only in-frame clones and drops some. The sample records about 11,000 clones, 70% to 90% being singletons. What was sequenced was peripheral blood. These TCRs come from a man aged 30 to 39 with active or convalescent COVID-19.

The gene calls are TRBV6-2 or TRBV6-3 and TRBJ1-5, with D maybe TRBD1 (6 bases). The germline V and J ends were trimmed by 6 bases and 4 bases, with 16 bases remaining between them. Germline V gives CDR1 MNHEY, CDR2 SVGEGT. The CDR3 is 15 residues long. CDR3 nucleotide sequence: TGTGCCAGCAGGCCTAGGGGGTCCGCGAATCAGCCCCAGCATTTT. This translates into CASRPRGSANQPQHF.

The chain is built from TRBV30 and TRBJ1-4; TRBD1 agrees at 7 bases. Germline V gene lookup returns CDR1 GTSNPN and CDR2 SVGIG (reference sequence). After removal of 3 bases from V and 2 bases from J, the junction contained 6 bases not matched to a gene. The length of the CDR3 is 15 residues. CDR3 sequence (DNA): TGTGCCTGGAGGGGAATACAGGGGACTAATGAAAAACTGTTTTTT. It codes for CAWRGIQGTNEKLFF.

V and J are TRBV2 and TRBJ1-3; D is ambiguous. V shed 2 bases and J shed 3 bases, with 17 bases lying between them. The CDR3 sequence is 17 residues long. Germline CDR1 SNHLY, CDR2 FYNNEI. The CDR3 reads CASSELIVAGSGNTIYF. The CDR3 nucleotides read TGTGCCAGCAGTGAACTTATCGTAGCGGGAAGTGGAAACACCATATATTTT.

The genes are TRBV3-1 (or the pseudogene TRBV3-2) and TRBJ1-2, with 11 bases fitting TRBD1. Looked up from germline, CDR1 is LGHDT and CDR2 is YNNKEL (reference sequence). After removal of 1 base from V and 7 bases from J, the junction contained 2 bases not matched to a gene. This CDR3 spans 14 amino acids. CDR3 loop: CASSQGGQGGGYTF. The CDR3 DNA sequence: TGTGCCAGCAGCCAAGGGGGACAGGGGGGTGGCTACACCTTC.

The CDR3: CASSQAQADTDTQYF. In nucleotides, the CDR3 is TGCGCCAGCAGCCAAGCGCAAGCTGACACAGATACGCAGTATTTT. This chain links TRBV4-1 with TRBJ2-3; no clear D gene. Per the germline V gene, CDR1 is MGHRA and CDR2 is YSYEKL. The ends were cut back, 1 base at V and 2 bases at J, with 10 bases in the middle. The CDR3 loop spans 15 amino acids.

This chain links TRBV13 with TRBJ1-2; 8 bases are a match to TRBD1. Germline CDR1 PRHDT, CDR2 FYEKMQ (reference sequence). Losses at the gene ends were 5 bases for V and 7 bases for J; bases not matched to a gene: 9. This CDR3 has 14 amino acids. CDR3 in amino acids: CASSEQGVVIGYTF. DNA for the CDR3: TGTGCCAGCAGCGAACAGGGGGTTGTTATTGGCTACACCTTC.

This clone was recorded a few times. V is TRBV23-1 and J is TRBJ1-6; D unclear. TRBV23-1 is an ORF; its function is uncertain. The CDR3 loop spans 18 amino acids. V lost 0 bases and J 0 bases, leaving 12 bases between the germline ends. DNA for the CDR3: TGCGCCAGCAGTCAATCCCTCCTTTGGAGCTCCTATAATTCACCCCTCCACTTT. This codes for CASSQSLLWSSYNSPLHF.

The chain is built from TRBV7-2 and TRBJ2-3; 11 bases fit TRBD2. Germline V gene data show CDR1 as SGHTA and CDR2 as FQGNSA. The CDR3 loop spans 17 amino acids. With 5 bases clipped from V and 2 bases from J, the junction kept 9 bases outside the gene matches. The CDR3 DNA follows: TGTGCCAGCAGCCGTCGGGGACTAGCGGAGATCACAGATACGCAGTATTTT. Translating it yields CASSRRGLAEITDTQYF.

The J gene is TRBJ1-2, the V gene TRBV7-6; a possible D gene is TRBD1 (6 bases). Trimming pared 4 bases from V and 6 bases from J, leaving 12 bases between. The CDR3 loop spans 13 amino acids. Germline V gene lookup returns CDR1 SGHVS and CDR2 FNYEAQ. CDR3 amino acids: CASSSQGRDGYTF. Here the CDR3 DNA reads TGTGCCAGCAGCTCTCAGGGGAGAGATGGCTACACCTTC.

The V and J genes are TRBV11-2 and TRBJ2-7; 8 nucleotides align to TRBD1. The germline gives CDR1 SGHAT, CDR2 FQNNGV. V was pared by 2 bases and J by 2 bases, with 5 bases of the junction left unmatched. The CDR3 consists of 15 residues. CDR3 nucleotides: TGTGCCAGCAGCTTAAGTTGGGACAGGACCTACGAGCAGTACTTC. This codes for CASSLSWDRTYEQYF.

This sequence joins TRBV6-1 and TRBJ1-1; D not certain. V was trimmed by 3 bases and J by 5 bases, leaving 13 bases between them. CDR1 MNHNS and CDR2 SASEGT come from the germline V gene. The CDR3 covers 14 residues. Here the CDR3 reads CASSERLEVTEAFF. For the CDR3, the DNA is TGTGCCAGCAGTGAGAGGTTAGAGGTGACTGAAGCTTTCTTT.

The chain carries TRBV3-1 (or the pseudogene TRBV3-2) and TRBJ1-1; D may be TRBD1 (5 bases). From germline, CDR1 is LGHDT and CDR2 YNNKEL (reference sequence). The CDR3 sequence is 15 residues long. Trimming took 4 bases from V and 4 from J, leaving 16 bases between them. The CDR3: CASSPWGDSGTEAFF. DNA for the CDR3: TGTGCCAGCAGCCCCTGGGGGGATTCGGGCACTGAAGCTTTCTTT.

The chain links TRBV6-2 or TRBV6-3 to TRBJ1-1; D gene uncertain. V was trimmed by 6 bases and J by 3 bases, leaving 5 bases between them. The CDR3 extends over 11 amino acids. Germline values: CDR1 MNHEY, CDR2 SVGEGT. DNA of the CDR3: TGTGCCAGCAGCCTAGACACTGAAGCTTTCTTT. This codes for CASSLDTEAFF.

V gene TRBV18 combines with J gene TRBJ2-5, with TRBD2 identical over 14 bases. V was pared by 3 bases and J by 4 bases, with 4 bases of the junction left unmatched. There are 16 residues in the CDR3. Per germline, CDR1 KGHSH and CDR2 LQKENI. In nucleotides, the CDR3 is TGTGCCAGCTCACCGACTAGCGGGGGGGCAGCAGAGACCCAGTACTTC. Protein sequence: CASSPTSGGAAETQYF.

The chain joins TRBV29-1 to TRBJ1-2; possible D gene TRBD1, 5 bases. V was pared by 4 bases and J by 4 bases, with 13 bases between. Germline CDR1 reads SQVTM; CDR2 reads ANQGSEA. The CDR3 covers 13 residues. DNA for the CDR3: TGCAGCGTTGTTGGGGCCGAGAGCTATGGCTACACCTTC. Its translation is CSVVGAESYGYTF. The full variable domain, with the rest looked up from reference TRBV29-1 and TRBJ1-2, is SAVISQKPSRDICQRGTSLTIQCQVDSQVTMMFWYRQQPGQSLTLIATANQGSEATYESGFVIDKFPISRPNLTFSTLTVSNMSPEDSSIYLCSVVGAESYGYTFGSGTRLTVV.

In nucleotides, the CDR3 is TGTGCCAGTAGTATGCCAGGCTGGGGCTACACCTTC. Its translation is CASSMPGWGYTF. The chain is built from TRBV19 and TRBJ1-2; D not resolved. The germline V gene has CDR1 LNHDA and CDR2 SQIVND (reference sequence). The CDR3 runs 12 residues. The V end lost 3 bases, the J end lost 8 bases, and 10 bases lay between the germline ends.

The chain links TRBV5-4 to TRBJ2-3; perhaps TRBD1 as D (5 bases). CDR1 and CDR2 (germline): SGHNT, YYREEE (reference sequence). The CDR3 has 14 amino acids. V dropped 6 bases and J dropped 0 bases, with 11 bases sitting between them. The DNA of the CDR3 is TGTGCCAGCATGTGGGGCGGCAGCACAGATACGCAGTATTTT. This encodes CASMWGGSTDTQYF. Variable domain in full (rest from reference TRBV5-4 and TRBJ2-3): ETGVTQSPTHLIKTRGQQVTLRCSSQSGHNTVSWYQQALGQGPQFIFQYYREEENGRGNFPPRFSGLQFPNYSSELNVNALELDDSALYLCASMWGGSTDTQYFGPGTRLTVL.

The V gene is TRBV7-2, the J gene TRBJ2-1, with 9 bases fitting TRBD2. CDR1 and CDR2 (germline): SGHTA, FQGNSA. The CDR3 covers 16 residues. Unmatched junction bases numbered 8, after V lost 3 bases and J lost 5 bases. The DNA for the CDR3 is TGTGCCAGCAGCTTCTGGCGGGGGGGCAGAGACAATGAGCAGTTCTTC. Its protein product is CASSFWRGGRDNEQFF. Complete variable domain (other parts from reference TRBV7-2 and TRBJ2-1): GAGVSQSPSNKVTEKGKDVELRCDPISGHTALYWYRQSLGQGLEFLIYFQGNSAPDKSGLPSDRFSAERTGGSVSTLTIQRTQQEDSAVYLCASSFWRGGRDNEQFFGPGTRLTVL.

CDR3 in DNA: TGTGCCTGGACGACAGGGCAGGGGTTTCGACCCCTCCACTTT. Translated: CAWTTGQGFRPLHF. The chain uses TRBV30 and TRBJ1-6; 7 nucleotides match TRBD1. The junction had 12 bases not matched to a gene; V was cut back by 4 bases and J by 12 bases. Per germline, CDR1 GTSNPN and CDR2 SVGIG (reference sequence). The CDR3 sequence is 14 residues long.

The chain combines TRBV7-6 with TRBJ1-1; TRBD1 might be the D (5 bases). CDR3 size: 16 residues. The ends were cut back, 2 bases at V and 5 bases at J, with 18 bases in the middle. CDR1 and CDR2 (germline): SGHVS, FNYEAQ. CDR3 sequence (DNA): TGTGCCAGCAGCTTATCCGAGCAGGGATTTGGTACTGAAGCTTTCTTT. Protein product: CASSLSEQGFGTEAFF. Full variable domain (outside the CDR3, taken from reference TRBV7-6 and TRBJ1-1): GAGVSQSPRYKVTKRGQDVALRCDPISGHVSLYWYRQALGQGPEFLTYFNYEAQQDKSGLPNDRFSAERPEGSISTLTIQRTEQRDSAMYRCASSLSEQGFGTEAFFGQGTRLTVV.

The CDR3 coding sequence is TGCGCCAGCAGCCGTCGGGACAGGGGGCCTAGTGGGTTTTCCAATGAGCAGTTCTTC. This codes for CASSRRDRGPSGFSNEQFF. This chain joins TRBV5-1 and TRBJ2-1; TRBD1 matches at 12 bases. Germline V gene sequence: CDR1 SGHRS, CDR2 YFSETQ. Trimming took 4 bases from V and 6 from J; bases not matched to a gene: 17. CDR3 length: 19 amino acids.

The sample holds one count of this clone. The chain recombines TRBV30 with TRBJ1-5; the D gene is possibly TRBD1 (5 bases). Deletions cut 1 base from V and 2 bases from J, with 15 bases between. Germline loops: CDR1 GTSNPN, CDR2 SVGIG (reference sequence). The CDR3 runs to 16 residues. CDR3 in DNA: TGTGCCTGGAGTGCCTGGGGGGAGATTGGCAATCAGCCCCAGCATTTT. The encoded protein is CAWSAWGEIGNQPQHF.

This chain joins TRBV30 and TRBJ2-2; 8 bases agree with TRBD2. Germline CDR1 and CDR2: GTSNPN and SVGIG (reference sequence). V lost 3 bases and J lost 3; bases outside the gene matches: 6. The CDR3 sequence is 15 residues long. CDR3 loop: CAWSRLATDTGELFF. In DNA form, the CDR3 reads TGTGCCTGGAGCCGACTAGCGACTGACACCGGGGAGCTGTTTTTT.

This rearrangement joins TRBV14 to TRBJ1-1; 9 nucleotides line up with TRBD1. With V trimmed by 4 bases and J by 4 bases, 7 bases remained unmatched. This CDR3 has 15 residues. Germline V gene sequence: CDR1 SGHDN, CDR2 FVKESK. The CDR3 loop is CASSRSTGGVTEAFF. In DNA form, the CDR3 reads TGTGCCAGCAGCCGATCGACAGGGGGGGTCACTGAAGCTTTCTTT.

The chain employs TRBV7-8 and TRBJ2-5; 13 nucleotides match TRBD2. The ends lost 5 bases at V and 2 bases at J; junction bases unmatched: 8. The germline CDR1 and CDR2 sequences are SGHVS and FQNEAQ. There are 17 residues in the CDR3. This chain's CDR3 is CASSEIRLAGGQETQYF. CDR3 nucleotides: TGTGCCAGCAGCGAAATACGACTAGCGGGGGGACAAGAGACCCAGTACTTC.

The V gene is TRBV2, the J gene TRBJ1-5; 8 nucleotides line up with TRBD1. Losses at the gene ends were 4 bases for V and 6 bases for J; bases not matched to a gene: 8. This CDR3 is built from 15 residues. Looked up from germline, CDR1 is SNHLY and CDR2 is FYNNEI. Written as DNA, the CDR3 is TGTGCCAGCAGTGGACAGGGGAGGGGTGGTCAGCCCCAGCATTTT. Its protein is CASSGQGRGGQPQHF. The full variable domain, in which reference TRBV2 and TRBJ1-5 provide the parts outside the CDR3, is EPEVTQTPSHQVTQMGQEVILRCVPISNHLYFYWYRQILGQKVEFLVSFYNNEISEKSEIFDDQFSVERPDGSNFTLKIRSTKLEDSAMYFCASSGQGRGGQPQHFGDGTRLSIL.

The chain has TRBV5-6 and TRBJ2-1, with 11 bases aligning to TRBD2. CDR3 length: 15 amino acids. Trimming removed 0 bases from V and 8 bases from J; junction bases left unmatched: 4. CDR1 and CDR2 from the germline V gene are SGHDT and YYEEEE. The CDR3 bases are TGTGCCAGCAGCTTGGAAACTAGCGGGGGCTATGAGCAGTTCTTC. Protein product: CASSLETSGGYEQFF.

The CDR3 DNA reads TGCAGCGCGGACGGGGGGGAGGACACCGGGGAGCTGTTTTTT. Protein: CSADGGEDTGELFF. The chain is built from TRBV29-1 and TRBJ2-2; 8 bases fit TRBD2. This CDR3 has 14 residues. Germline V CDR1 and CDR2: SQVTM, ANQGSEA. With V trimmed by 7 bases and J by 3 bases, 7 bases remained unmatched.

This chain uses TRBV9 with TRBJ2-3; 9 positions agree with TRBD2. Germline-derived CDR1 and CDR2 are SGDLS and YYNGEE. Unmatched junction bases numbered 4, after V lost 3 bases and J lost 2 bases. The CDR3 totals 15 residues. In nucleotides, the CDR3 is TGTGCCAGCAGCGAGAGCGGGGGGTACACAGATACGCAGTATTTT. Its protein product is CASSESGGYTDTQYF.

This chain uses TRBV3-1 (or the pseudogene TRBV3-2) with TRBJ1-2; TRBD1 matches at 10 bases. The CDR3 loop spans 13 amino acids. Germline trimming cut 4 bases from V and 6 bases from J; bases unmatched to any gene: 2. Looked up from germline, CDR1 is LGHDT and CDR2 is YNNKEL (reference sequence). The CDR3 coding sequence is TGTGCCAGCAGCCCGGACAGGGGGGATGGCTACACCTTC. It is translated as CASSPDRGDGYTF.